Below are 24 T cell receptor beta chains sequenced from a single sample in a study of beta chain features in type 1 diabetes. Sequenced material consisted of expressed TCRB transcripts (all of the isolated RNA was reverse transcribed). Data came from immunoSEQ multiplex PCR; TCRdb stores just in-frame clones and leaves some out. This table has around 340,000 clones, around a fifth appearing once. Sequenced material: naive CD4+ T cells from blood. These receptors all stem from a woman younger than 30 in good health.

This clone was picked up a small number of times. This chain uses TRBV2 with TRBJ2-2; D ambiguous. Germline V gene lookup returns CDR1 SNHLY and CDR2 FYNNEI. The CDR3 runs 13 residues. V shed 7 bases and J shed 4 bases, with 10 bases lying between them. The CDR3 is CASTLESTGELFF. The CDR3 DNA is TGTGCCAGCACCCTAGAGTCCACCGGGGAGCTGTTTTTT.

The chain recombines TRBV27 with TRBJ2-7, with a possible D match to TRBD2 (6 bases). Germline-derived CDR1 and CDR2 are MNHEY and SMNVEV (reference sequence). This CDR3 has 13 residues. Trimming removed 3 bases at V and 2 bases at J, with 8 bases between. CDR3 bases: TGTGCCAGCAGTTTGGAGGGCGCCTACGAGCAGTACTTC. Amino acid sequence: CASSLEGAYEQYF.

This clone was recorded a few times. CDR3 residues: CASSSPGTGELFF. In DNA, the CDR3 is TGTGCCAGCAGCTCCCCCGGCACCGGGGAGCTGTTTTTT. V is TRBV28 and J is TRBJ2-2, with D unclear. CDR3 length: 13 residues. V was pared by 6 bases and J by 4 bases, with 9 bases between. Germline V gene sequence: CDR1 MDHEN, CDR2 SYDVKM.

The chain is built from TRBV4-1 and TRBJ1-6; 7 nucleotides align to TRBD1. The J segment lost 14 bases and the V segment lost 5 bases, leaving 9 bases of the junction unmatched. Germline assignment: CDR1 MGHRA and CDR2 YSYEKL. This CDR3 spans 13 amino acids. Written as DNA, the CDR3 is TGCGCCAGCAGCACCCGGACAGGCGGAACCCTCCACTTT. Translated, it gives CASSTRTGGTLHF.

This clone was counted a few times. This chain joins TRBV9 and TRBJ1-2, with 7 nucleotides matching TRBD1. V shed 4 bases and J 8 bases; nucleotides not matched to a gene: 8. The CDR3 consists of 13 residues. The germline gives CDR1 SGDLS, CDR2 YYNGEE. CDR3 sequence (DNA): TGTGCCAGCAGCCATGGACAGGAGCGGGGCTACACCTTC. Translated: CASSHGQERGYTF.

In its sample, this clone was seen a few times. The rearrangement links TRBV6-5 to TRBJ2-7, with 9 nucleotides matching TRBD2. This CDR3 region has 14 residues. V shed 2 bases, J shed 7 bases, and the junction held 6 bases outside the gene matches. Germline V CDR1 and CDR2: MNHEY, SVGAGI. This CDR3 reads CASSYPAGGEEQYF. The CDR3 bases are TGTGCCAGCAGTTACCCAGCGGGAGGTGAGGAGCAGTACTTC.

The chain recombines TRBV30 with TRBJ2-1; tentative D call: TRBD2 (6 bases). V lost 3 bases and J 3 bases, leaving 15 bases between the germline ends. The V gene's germline CDR1 is GTSNPN and CDR2 SVGIG (reference sequence). The CDR3 has 15 residues. The chain's CDR3 is CAWRPPGGFYNEQFF. DNA for the CDR3: TGTGCCTGGAGGCCCCCCGGGGGATTCTACAATGAGCAGTTCTTC.

The chain recombines TRBV9 with TRBJ1-1; 9 bases map to TRBD1. The germline CDR1 and CDR2 sequences are SGDLS and YYNGEE. The J segment lost 6 bases and the V segment lost 0 bases, leaving 3 bases of the junction unmatched. CDR3 length: 14 residues. The DNA of the CDR3 is TGTGCCAGCAGCGTAGAACAGGGGGCCGCTGAAGCTTTCTTT. Its translation is CASSVEQGAAEAFF.

Worth noting for this clone: This sample also contains other DNA sequences that code for the same CDR3. The CDR3 loop is CSVGAEGQPQHF. The CDR3 DNA reads TGCAGCGTTGGGGCCGAGGGTCAGCCCCAGCATTTT. The J gene is TRBJ1-5, the V gene TRBV29-1, with D hard to call. The CDR3 contains 12 residues. V was clipped by 4 bases and J by 6 bases, with 10 bases between them. Germline values: CDR1 SQVTM, CDR2 ANQGSEA.

The V gene is TRBV5-1, the J gene TRBJ2-6; no definite D call. V was clipped by 2 bases and J by 4 bases, with 4 bases between them. Per germline, CDR1 SGHRS and CDR2 YFSETQ. CDR3 length: 13 amino acids. The chain's CDR3 is CASSFQGANVLTF. CDR3 sequence (DNA): TGCGCCAGCAGCTTCCAGGGGGCCAACGTCCTGACTTTC.

This clone occurred a few times. The V and J genes are TRBV5-1 and TRBJ2-4; TRBD2 aligns across 8 bases. The germline CDR1 and CDR2 sequences are SGHRS and YFSETQ. This CDR3 contains 15 residues. V was clipped by 1 base and J by 1 base; unmatched bases: 1. The CDR3 DNA sequence: TGCGCCAGCAGCTTGCAGCGGGGGGCCAAAAACATTCAGTACTTC. It specifies CASSLQRGAKNIQYF.

The table lists this clone with a few counts. This chain uses TRBV5-6 with TRBJ1-2; 7 positions agree with TRBD1. CDR3 length: 13 amino acids. CDR1 and CDR2 from the germline V gene are SGHDT and YYEEEE. With V trimmed by 2 bases and J by 8 bases, 6 bases remained unmatched. CDR3 coding DNA: TGTGCCAGCAGCTTCACAGGGGAAGGGGGCTACACCTTC. This codes for CASSFTGEGGYTF.

V usage is TRBV7-9 and J usage is TRBJ2-7; tentatively, D is TRBD1 (5 bases). Germline V CDR1 and CDR2: SEHNR, FQNEAQ (reference sequence). Trimming left V 3 bases short and J 3 bases short, with 15 bases between. This CDR3 is built from 15 residues. The CDR3 sequence is CASSFMAGPIYEQYF. As DNA, the CDR3 is TGTGCCAGCAGCTTTATGGCAGGGCCTATCTACGAGCAGTACTTC.

The rearrangement uses TRBV6-1 and TRBJ1-5, with TRBD1 matching 8 bases. The CDR3 is 14 amino acids. V shed 2 bases and J 5 bases; nucleotides not matched to a gene: 2. Germline V gene sequence: CDR1 MNHNS, CDR2 SASEGT. CDR3 sequence (DNA): TGTGCCAGCAGTGAACCACAGGGGGATCAGCCCCAGCATTTT. Translation gives CASSEPQGDQPQHF.

This clone was counted a few times. CDR3 loop: CASGDLTDTQYF. The CDR3 nucleotides are TGTGCCTCGGGGGACCTCACAGATACGCAGTATTTT. The chain combines TRBV7-6 with TRBJ2-3; D may be TRBD2 (6 bases). Germline V gene lookup returns CDR1 SGHVS and CDR2 FNYEAQ. The CDR3 is 12 residues long. V lost 11 bases and J 2 bases, leaving 11 bases between the germline ends.

This clone was observed a few times. The chain recombines TRBV7-9 with TRBJ2-2, with TRBD2 matching over 11 bases. V shed 8 bases and J 5 bases; nucleotides not matched to a gene: 7. The germline V gene has CDR1 SEHNR and CDR2 FQNEAQ (reference sequence). The CDR3 is made up of 15 amino acids. The CDR3 DNA follows: TGTGCCAGCTCCCGGGGACTAGCGGAAACCGGGGAGCTGTTTTTT. It translates to CASSRGLAETGELFF.

The V gene is TRBV30, the J gene TRBJ2-5, with 8 bases that match TRBD2. With V trimmed by 5 bases and J by 4 bases, 15 bases remained unmatched. The germline gives CDR1 GTSNPN, CDR2 SVGIG (reference sequence). There are 16 residues in the CDR3. The CDR3 DNA reads TGTGCCTGGTCCGCCGACTTCGCGGGAGGAGGAGAGACCCAGTACTTC. Protein: CAWSADFAGGGETQYF. The full variable domain, rest sourced from reference TRBV30 and TRBJ2-5, is SQTIHQWPATLVQPVGSPLSLECTVEGTSNPNLYWYRQAAGRGLQLLFYSVGIGQISSEVPQNLSASRPQDRQFILSSKKLLLSDSGFYLCAWSADFAGGGETQYFGPGTRLLVL.

This clone showed up just a few times. The V call is TRBV4-2, the J call TRBJ2-7; the match to TRBD2 covers 12 bases. This CDR3 is 19 amino acids long. Trimming removed 3 bases from V and 0 bases from J; junction bases left unmatched: 12. The germline V gene encodes CDR1 LGHNA and CDR2 YNFKEQ. The CDR3 reads CASSHPGLAGRGSSYEQYF. The CDR3 DNA reads as TGTGCCAGCAGCCATCCAGGACTAGCGGGAAGAGGTAGCTCCTACGAGCAGTACTTC.

The chain has TRBV5-1 and TRBJ1-5; 8 nucleotides agree with TRBD1. Germline assignment: CDR1 SGHRS and CDR2 YFSETQ. CDR3 length equals 14 residues. J lost 4 bases, V lost 4 bases, and 4 bases had no gene match. CDR3 coding DNA: TGCGCCAGCAGCGATGGACAGGGTAATCAGCCCCAGCATTTT. Its protein is CASSDGQGNQPQHF.

This clone was seen only a few times. The gene calls are TRBV2 and TRBJ2-4, with D perhaps TRBD2 (6 bases). With 6 bases removed from V and 7 bases from J, the gap between germline ends came to 10 bases. Germline CDR1 and CDR2: SNHLY and FYNNEI. The CDR3 extends over 12 amino acids. CDR3 loop: CASRQEGNIQYF. The CDR3 coding sequence is TGTGCCAGCAGACAGGAGGGCAACATTCAGTACTTC.

The V gene is TRBV29-1, the J gene TRBJ1-2, with unresolved D. The CDR3 sequence is 15 residues long. Looked up from germline, CDR1 is SQVTM and CDR2 is ANQGSEA. V gave up 7 bases and J gave up 1 base, with 19 bases separating them. In DNA, the CDR3 is TGCAGCGCCAAGCCCTTCGCGGAAGTTAACTATGGCTACACCTTC. Protein product: CSAKPFAEVNYGYTF.

In DNA form, the CDR3 reads TGTGCCAGCACCTTAACTACCGGGGGTAACACTGAAGCTTTCTTT. It translates to CASTLTTGGNTEAFF. This chain uses TRBV2 with TRBJ1-1; possibly TRBD1 for D (5 bases). The V end was cut by 7 bases, the J end by 2 bases, with 17 bases between. The CDR3 runs 15 residues. Germline V lookup: CDR1 SNHLY, CDR2 FYNNEI.

In this sample, this clone turned up a few times. The chain carries TRBV7-2 and TRBJ1-5; 8 bases are shared with TRBD1. CDR1 SGHTA and CDR2 FQGNSA come from the germline V gene. The CDR3 extends over 15 amino acids. The V and J ends lost 4 bases and 7 bases, in that order; junction bases with no gene match: 9. The CDR3 nucleotides are TGTGCCAGCAGCTCCGGACAGGGAGATTGGCAGCCCCAGCATTTT. This encodes CASSSGQGDWQPQHF.

This clone was observed a few times. V usage is TRBV4-1 and J usage is TRBJ2-2, with 8 nucleotides matching TRBD2. Germline CDR1 MGHRA, CDR2 YSYEKL. CDR3 length: 16 amino acids. J was trimmed by 1 base and V by 4 bases; bases with no gene match: 5. In DNA, the CDR3 is TGCGCCAGCAGCCCTCGGGGGGGACTGAACACCGGGGAGCTGTTTTTT. Protein product: CASSPRGGLNTGELFF.